This T cell receptor beta chain was observed in a study of T cells after yellow fever vaccination. Study findings and constraints: The appearance of a small share of clonotypes in both CD4 and CD8 compartments was observed. Among primary-vaccination clones, most reappeared after the booster, at around 97% for CD4 and about 90% for CD8.

Comments on this clonotype: Its antigen is not known.

TCRdb fed the 5' RACE reads into MiXCR, producing one record per CDR3 protein. The data show about 120,000 distinct CDR3 sequences, around 6.7% seen once. The CDR3 has 16 amino acids. Germline CDR1 and CDR2: SGHDN and FVKESK. V lost 2 bases, J lost 4 bases, and 8 bases stayed unmatched. This TCR derives from a man younger than 30 who received the YFV17D yellow fever vaccine. V is TRBV14 and J is TRBJ1-2; TRBD1 aligns across 9 bases. Source: CD4+ T cells sorted from PBMCs, taken around 45 days after the first yellow fever vaccination. The CDR3 spells CASSQRSGTGLYGYTF. CDR3 DNA: TGTGCCAGCAGCCAACGATCCGGGACAGGGCTCTATGGCTACACCTTC.